This TCR beta chain was identified during a study of blood T cells in healthy people across ages (dated by TCRdb to the mid-2010s). In terms of the full investigation: Template switching captured roughly one uniquely barcoded TCR beta cDNA molecule per two T cells in model experiments. Age-related changes in TCR beta repertoire diversity were measured in the study by deep sequencing normalized with unique cDNA molecular identifiers. The donors were split into four age groups: young (average approximately 16 years), middle-aged (around 40), aged (over 55) and long-lived (under 85). Donors of different ages were randomly distributed across sequencing lanes to avoid experimental bias. The study analyzed two additional independent replicas of 1 million unique cDNA reads from the same blood draw for two donors, one aged 18 to 30 and one aged 80 or older. What the study reported, not specific to this receptor: Observed TCR beta diversity per million T cells fell roughly linearly with age, and a significant reduction was already apparent by age about 36. Compared with the aged group, more naive CD4+ T cells, fewer expanded clones and increased TCR diversity were shown by the long-lived group, suggesting age selection. A strong correlation was found between observed TCR beta diversity and the percentage of naive T cells measured by flow cytometry. Estimates of total diversity based on one million sequenced T cells were considered lower bounds and underestimates. Because donor CMV infection status was unknown, age-related changes in expanded clonotypes were potentially confounded. Bulk unsorted PBMC profiling prevented conclusive comparison of naive and antigen-experienced compartments.

Donors were approximately 42 systemically healthy Caucasian individuals from Russia aged roughly 6 to 100 years. Each donor gave around 9.9 milliliters of peripheral blood, collected into EDTA-treated Vacutainer tubes. Ficoll-Paque density-gradient centrifugation was used to isolate PBMCs, with at least 6.5 million per sample. Total RNA was extracted from PBMCs with Trizol reagent, with at least 6 micrograms obtained per sample. For every donor, flow cytometry on a PBMC aliquot measured the percentage of naive CD45RAhigh/CD27high T cells. This clonotype was detected a few times. Which antigen it targets is not known. Per-base quality was not reported, and no clone a single base away is much larger than it. Libraries were made using 5' RACE. The reads were generated on an Illumina HiSeq 2500. A second PCR of roughly 6 to 12 cycles was performed with a sample-barcoded 5' primer and a J-beta primer mix. Each TCR beta cDNA molecule received a unique molecular identifier from a template-switch 5' adaptor carrying 12 random nucleotides. Each sample yielded at least 2.5 million CDR3-containing paired-end reads. First-strand cDNA was synthesized from all RNA with the Mint cDNA synthesis kit, primed by a TRBC-specific oligonucleotide. Following uracil-DNA glycosylase treatment, all cDNA underwent a first 18-cycle PCR with the universal primers M1SS and BC2_uni_R. The source study handled its data this way. For normalization, 1 million high-quality reads, each with a distinct molecular identifier, were randomly selected from each sample. Reads with shared molecular identifiers were discarded instead of being binned into consensus sequences. MiTCR, with a Q25 quality threshold and the strictest error-elimination algorithm, was used for CDR3 identification, clonotype clustering and error correction. A nonparametric unseen species model using Euler transformation provided a lower-bound estimate of total TCR beta diversity. Using fastp at Q25 and MiXCR, TCRdb reprocessed the public reads and kept productive beta chains. Every CDR3 protein is listed once, alongside the most common genes and DNA of its rows. The V and J calls follow TCRdb's processing rather than the paper's. Here the sample has roughly 800,000 distinct CDR3 sequences; 58% occur a single time. Around 20% of the sample is held by the ten biggest clonotypes.

The TCR comes from a man aged 30 to 39 in good health. Sample: blood.

The DNA is TGCAGTGCTAAGGGACTAGCGGGAATAGAGCAGTTCTTC. It codes for CSAKGLAGIEQFF. The chain was built from TRBV20-1 and TRBJ2-1, with 13 junctional bases fitting TRBD2. For CDR1 and CDR2, the germline V gene (reference sequence) lists DFQATT and SNEGSKA. Spanning cysteine to phenylalanine, the CDR3 consists of 13 amino acids. Just CDR3 DNA is preserved here, 39 bases in frame from base 1. Compared with germline, V lacks 4 bases and J lacks 10 bases; bases without a gene match: 4.